These 28 T cell receptor beta chains were sequenced from one sample in a study of T cell responses to AZD1222 COVID-19 vaccine. Sequencing was performed with immunoSEQ multiplex PCR; in TCRdb, only in-frame clones are kept and a portion is missing. This sample's table has about 140,000 clones. The sample consisted of peripheral blood. The receptors were sampled from an adult in good health.

This chain joins TRBV3-1 (or the pseudogene TRBV3-2) and TRBJ2-4; D is perhaps TRBD2 (6 bases). Trimming took 2 bases from V and 6 from J, leaving 20 bases between them. From germline, CDR1 is LGHDT and CDR2 YNNKEL (reference sequence). CDR3 length: 17 amino acids. CDR3 amino acids: CASSQPAAGGGINIQYF. CDR3 nucleotides: TGTGCCAGCAGCCAACCCGCGGCCGGGGGAGGCATAAACATTCAGTACTTC.

The chain employs TRBV7-9 and TRBJ1-1; D remains ambiguous. Trimming shortened V by 0 bases and J by 2 bases, and 10 bases separated the two germline ends. This CDR3 contains 15 residues. CDR1 and CDR2 from the germline V gene are SEHNR and FQNEAQ (reference sequence). CDR3 nucleotides: TGTGCCAGCAGCTTAGCCCTCGGAGTAAACACTGAAGCTTTCTTT. Translating gives CASSLALGVNTEAFF.

The J gene is TRBJ2-1, the V gene TRBV3-1 (or the pseudogene TRBV3-2); 8 bases are a match to TRBD2. The germline gives CDR1 LGHDT, CDR2 YNNKEL (reference sequence). Germline trimming cut 0 bases from V and 3 bases from J; bases unmatched to any gene: 4. This CDR3 has 16 residues. The DNA of the CDR3 is TGTGCCAGCAGCCAAGAGGAGCGGGGGCGCTACAATGAGCAGTTCTTC. Its translation: CASSQEERGRYNEQFF.

V usage is TRBV25-1 and J usage is TRBJ1-2; no reliable D call. V lost 4 bases and J lost 1, with 4 bases in between. The germline V gene has CDR1 MGHDK and CDR2 SYGVNS. This CDR3 comprises 12 residues. DNA of the CDR3: TGTGCCAGCAGTGGCCGTAACTATGGCTACACCTTC. Translating it yields CASSGRNYGYTF.

This sequence joins TRBV5-1 and TRBJ1-1, with D hard to call. The CDR3 is made up of 16 amino acids. Looked up from germline, CDR1 is SGHRS and CDR2 is YFSETQ. Trimming removed 2 bases at V and 1 base at J, with 15 bases between. The CDR3 reads CASSFGAGDKNTEAFF. In nucleotides, the CDR3 is TGCGCCAGCAGCTTTGGAGCTGGTGACAAGAACACTGAAGCTTTCTTT.

The CDR3 region has the DNA TGCGCCAGCAGACGCCGACAGCAACAAGAGACCCAGTACTTC. It specifies CASRRRQQQETQYF. The J gene is TRBJ2-5, the V gene TRBV5-1, with TRBD1 as a possible D gene (5 bases). Trimming stripped 5 bases from V and 2 bases from J, with 13 bases between. The CDR3 totals 14 residues. Germline lookup yields CDR1 SGHRS and CDR2 YFSETQ.

The rearrangement joins TRBV21-1 to TRBJ1-5. TRBV21-1 is shown as a pseudogene. The CDR3 loop spans 14 amino acids. The CDR3 here is CASRSAGCNQPQHF. The CDR3 DNA is TGTGCCAGCAGGTCGGCGGGTTGCAATCAGCCCCAGCATTTT.

The genes are TRBV29-1 and TRBJ1-1; D is unresolved. The V gene's germline CDR1 is SQVTM and CDR2 ANQGSEA. This CDR3 spans 12 amino acids. The V and J ends lost 2 bases and 1 base respectively, with 5 bases between them. The DNA for the CDR3 is TGCAGCGTTGAACCAGGGAACACTGAAGCTTTCTTT. It yields the protein CSVEPGNTEAFF.

This chain uses TRBV11-2 with TRBJ1-1, with D perhaps TRBD1 (5 bases). The germline V and J ends were trimmed by 3 bases and 1 base, with 12 bases remaining between them. Germline CDR1 is SGHAT and CDR2 is FQNNGV. The CDR3 totals 15 residues. The CDR3 DNA sequence: TGTGCCAGCAGCTTTAGTACAGGAGGGAACACTGAAGCTTTCTTT. Amino acid sequence: CASSFSTGGNTEAFF.

The chain uses TRBV7-8 and TRBJ1-6; possibly TRBD1 for D (5 bases). Germline V CDR1 and CDR2: SGHVS, FQNEAQ. V was trimmed by 6 bases and J by 5 bases, leaving 14 bases between them. This CDR3 region has 15 residues. The CDR3 loop is CASRPGGGNNSPLHF. The CDR3 DNA reads as TGTGCCAGCAGGCCCGGGGGAGGTAATAATTCACCCCTCCACTTT.

V gene TRBV5-1 combines with J gene TRBJ2-5; D remains unclear. V dropped 0 bases and J dropped 1 base, with 7 bases sitting between them. The CDR3 length is 14 residues. Germline V gene sequence: CDR1 SGHRS, CDR2 YFSETQ. CDR3 sequence reads: CASSLGAAQETQYF. In DNA form, the CDR3 reads TGCGCCAGCAGCTTGGGGGCAGCCCAAGAGACCCAGTACTTC.

The V and J genes are TRBV30 and TRBJ2-2; 7 bases match TRBD1. CDR1 is GTSNPN, CDR2 SVGIG, per germline (reference sequence). The CDR3 length is 14 residues. The V segment lost 3 bases and the J segment 4 bases; nucleotides outside the gene matches: 5. The CDR3 loop is CAWRTGDGTGELFF. DNA of the CDR3: TGTGCCTGGAGAACAGGGGATGGCACCGGGGAGCTGTTTTTT.

The chain employs TRBV30 and TRBJ1-5; a possible D gene is TRBD1 (5 bases). The CDR3 covers 15 residues. Trimming left V 2 bases short and J 0 bases short, with 11 bases between. CDR1 and CDR2 (germline): GTSNPN, SVGIG (reference sequence). CDR3: CAWSYGGVSNQPQHF. CDR3 in DNA: TGTGCCTGGAGTTACGGGGGGGTTAGCAATCAGCCCCAGCATTTT.

The rearrangement uses TRBV12-2 and TRBJ2-5; the table's D gene call, TRBD2, was not cross checked with the DNA. TRBV12-2 has pseudogene status. CDR3 length: 19 amino acids. CDR3 region: CARRPHGRGKRRSQETQYF. CDR3 nucleotide sequence: TGTGCAAGGCGCCCCCACGGCCGGGGGAAGCGCCGAAGCCAAGAGACCCAGTACTTC.

V gene TRBV5-1 combines with J gene TRBJ1-6; D not resolved. Trimming took off 0 bases at V and 7 bases at J, with 8 bases between the two ends. From germline, CDR1 is SGHRS and CDR2 YFSETQ. This CDR3 spans 14 amino acids. The CDR3 DNA follows: TGCGCCAGCAGCTTGGAGACCCCCAATTCACCCCTCCACTTT. Amino acid sequence: CASSLETPNSPLHF. Combining the CDR3 with reference TRBV5-1 and TRBJ1-6 gives the whole variable domain KAGVTQTPRYLIKTRGQQVTLSCSPISGHRSVSWYQQTPGQGLQFLFEYFSETQRNKGNFPGRFSGRQFSNSRSEMNVSTLELGDSALYLCASSLETPNSPLHFGNGTRLTVT.

The genes are TRBV5-1 and TRBJ1-6, with D hard to call. The CDR3 covers 17 residues. With 0 bases removed from V and 4 bases from J, the gap between germline ends came to 14 bases. In germline, CDR1 is SGHRS, CDR2 YFSETQ. CDR3 loop: CASSLEGPRSYNSPLHF. The CDR3 DNA sequence: TGCGCCAGCAGCTTGGAGGGCCCAAGGTCGTATAATTCACCCCTCCACTTT.

This rearrangement joins TRBV5-1 to TRBJ2-3; the D gene could be TRBD1 or TRBD2 (5 bases each). V was shortened by 4 bases and J by 3 bases, with 15 bases between the two germline ends. The CDR3 spans 15 residues. Germline values: CDR1 SGHRS, CDR2 YFSETQ. The DNA for the CDR3 is TGCGCCAGCAGCCTAGGGACCCTGAGGACAGATACGCAGTATTTT. Translation gives CASSLGTLRTDTQYF.

The chain carries TRBV5-4 and TRBJ2-7; 8 positions match TRBD1. The V gene end was trimmed by 0 bases and the J gene end by 3 bases; junction bases not matched to a gene: 5. Germline assignment: CDR1 SGHNT and CDR2 YYREEE (reference sequence). The CDR3 runs 15 residues. This chain's CDR3 is CASSLAAGGLYEQYF. Written as DNA, the CDR3 is TGTGCCAGCAGCTTGGCGGCAGGGGGCCTCTACGAGCAGTACTTC.

The chain employs TRBV6-5 and TRBJ1-2, with D uncertain. Germline V CDR1 and CDR2: MNHEY, SVGAGI. This CDR3 has 13 amino acids. V was trimmed by 0 bases and J by 2 bases, leaving 4 bases between them. The CDR3 nucleotides are TGTGCCAGCAGTTACTCCCAGAACTATGGCTACACCTTC. Protein: CASSYSQNYGYTF.

This chain links TRBV11-2 with TRBJ1-1, with a weak D call TRBD1 (5 bases). The CDR3 extends over 18 amino acids. The V gene lost 3 bases and the J gene lost 0 bases, with 20 bases spanning the gap. Looked up from germline, CDR1 is SGHAT and CDR2 is FQNNGV. The CDR3 reads CASSLELWMGRMNTEAFF. CDR3 nucleotides: TGTGCCAGCAGCTTGGAATTATGGATGGGACGGATGAACACTGAAGCTTTCTTT.

This chain uses TRBV7-9 with TRBJ2-2, with a weak D call TRBD1 (6 bases). The CDR3 has 15 residues. Germline-derived CDR1 and CDR2 are SEHNR and FQNEAQ (reference sequence). Trimming stripped 4 bases from V and 8 bases from J, with 17 bases between. DNA for the CDR3: TGTGCCAGCAGCTCGACACCTTTCAGGGGAGGGGAGCTGTTTTTT. This translates into CASSSTPFRGGELFF. Variable domain in full (rest from reference TRBV7-9 and TRBJ2-2): DTGVSQNPRHKITKRGQNVTFRCDPISEHNRLYWYRQTLGQGPEFLTYFQNEAQLEKSRLLSDRFSAERPKGSFSTLEIQRTEQGDSAMYLCASSSTPFRGGELFFGEGSRLTVL.

This chain connects TRBV5-1 to TRBJ1-1; no definite D call. V was trimmed by 4 bases and J by 10 bases, leaving 14 bases between them. Germline V gives CDR1 SGHRS, CDR2 YFSETQ. The CDR3 sequence is 12 residues long. CDR3 coding DNA: TGCGCCAGCAGCCCTGATGGGGAGAGAGCTTTCTTT. Protein: CASSPDGERAFF.

The J gene is TRBJ1-2, the V gene TRBV18; no clear D gene. The CDR3 runs to 16 residues. The germline V and J ends were trimmed by 4 bases and 2 bases, with 17 bases remaining between them. Germline values: CDR1 KGHSH, CDR2 LQKENI. The CDR3 DNA is TGTGCCAGCTCACAGGACCCTGGTTTAATAAACTATGGCTACACCTTC. It translates to CASSQDPGLINYGYTF.

V is TRBV11-3 and J is TRBJ1-1; no clear D. CDR3 size: 13 residues. Trimming pared 6 bases from V and 2 bases from J, leaving 10 bases between. CDR1 is SGHNT, CDR2 YENEEA, per germline. CDR3 coding DNA: TGTGCCAGCAGTCCTGGGGTCAACACTGAAGCTTTCTTT. This translates into CASSPGVNTEAFF.

CDR3 in amino acids: CASSPSPLGLNEQFF. DNA for the CDR3: TGTGCCAGCAGCCCCTCCCCCCTAGGCCTGAATGAGCAGTTCTTC. The gene calls are TRBV9 and TRBJ2-1; unclear D gene. CDR3 length: 15 residues. Germline V gene sequence: CDR1 SGDLS, CDR2 YYNGEE. V lost 4 bases and J 7 bases, leaving 18 bases between the germline ends.

V usage is TRBV5-4 and J usage is TRBJ1-1; D not resolved. Germline values: CDR1 SGHNT, CDR2 YYREEE (reference sequence). This CDR3 region has 15 residues. The ends were cut back, 2 bases at V and 0 bases at J, with 11 bases in the middle. The CDR3 bases are TGTGCCAGCAGCTTTAAGGGCCATTTGAACACTGAAGCTTTCTTT. Protein product: CASSFKGHLNTEAFF.

The chain has TRBV7-3 and TRBJ2-1; D call uncertain. V was shortened by 0 bases and J by 7 bases, with 4 bases between the two germline ends. CDR3 length equals 12 residues. Germline V gene lookup returns CDR1 SGHTA and CDR2 FQGTGA. The CDR3 DNA reads as TGTGCCAGCAGCTTAACCGGGAATGAGCAGTTCTTC. Amino acid sequence: CASSLTGNEQFF.

The chain couples TRBV29-1 to TRBJ2-3; 8 bases fit TRBD2. J was trimmed by 6 bases and V by 1 base; bases with no gene match: 12. This CDR3 region has 16 residues. Looked up from germline, CDR1 is SQVTM and CDR2 is ANQGSEA. CDR3 protein: CSVEVASGYGADTQYF. The DNA of the CDR3 is TGCAGCGTTGAAGTGGCTAGCGGGTATGGGGCCGATACGCAGTATTTT.